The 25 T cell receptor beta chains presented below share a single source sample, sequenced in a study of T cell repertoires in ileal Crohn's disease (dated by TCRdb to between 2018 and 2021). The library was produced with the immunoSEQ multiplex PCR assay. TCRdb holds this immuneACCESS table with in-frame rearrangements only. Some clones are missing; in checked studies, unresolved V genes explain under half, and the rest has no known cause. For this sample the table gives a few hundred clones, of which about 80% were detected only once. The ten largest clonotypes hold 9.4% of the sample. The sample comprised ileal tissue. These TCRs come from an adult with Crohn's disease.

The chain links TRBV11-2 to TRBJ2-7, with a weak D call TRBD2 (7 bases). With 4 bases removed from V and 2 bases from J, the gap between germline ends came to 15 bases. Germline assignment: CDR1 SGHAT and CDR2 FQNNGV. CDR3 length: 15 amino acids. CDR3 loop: CASSSGGGGAYEQYF. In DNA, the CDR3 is TGTGCCAGCAGCTCCGGGGGAGGGGGGGCCTACGAGCAGTACTTC.

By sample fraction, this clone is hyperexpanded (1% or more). The CDR3: CASKPSLGGGQPQHF. The CDR3 DNA sequence: TGTGCCAGCAAGCCCTCGCTAGGGGGCGGTCAGCCCCAGCATTTT. This chain uses TRBV19 with TRBJ1-5, with TRBD1 matching 7 bases. The V gene's germline CDR1 is LNHDA and CDR2 SQIVND (reference sequence). Trimming cost V 9 bases and J 6 bases; bases outside gene matches: 14. The CDR3 is 15 amino acids.

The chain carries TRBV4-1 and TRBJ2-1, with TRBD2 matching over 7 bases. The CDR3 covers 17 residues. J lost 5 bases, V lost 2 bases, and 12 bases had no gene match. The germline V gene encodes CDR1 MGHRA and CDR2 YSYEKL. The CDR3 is CASSQRSLERGHNEQFF. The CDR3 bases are TGCGCCAGCAGCCAAAGATCTCTGGAGCGGGGTCACAATGAGCAGTTCTTC.

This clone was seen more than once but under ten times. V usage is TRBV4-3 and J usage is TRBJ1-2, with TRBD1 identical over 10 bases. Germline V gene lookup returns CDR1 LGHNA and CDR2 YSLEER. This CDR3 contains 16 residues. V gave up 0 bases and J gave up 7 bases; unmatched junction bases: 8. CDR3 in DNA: TGCGCCAGCAGCCAAGATCTTGGAGGACAGGGGGTTGGCTACACCTTC. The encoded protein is CASSQDLGGQGVGYTF.

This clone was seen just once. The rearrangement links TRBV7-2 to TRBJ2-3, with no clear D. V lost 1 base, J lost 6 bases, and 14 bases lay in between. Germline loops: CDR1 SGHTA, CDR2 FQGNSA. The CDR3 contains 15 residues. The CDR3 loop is CASSLVPLAADTQYF. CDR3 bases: TGTGCCAGCAGCTTAGTCCCACTTGCTGCCGATACGCAGTATTTT.

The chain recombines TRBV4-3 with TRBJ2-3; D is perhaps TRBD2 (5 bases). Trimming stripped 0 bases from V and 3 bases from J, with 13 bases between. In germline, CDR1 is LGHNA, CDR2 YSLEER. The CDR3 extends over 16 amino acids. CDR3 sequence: CASSQDEGSRTDTQYF. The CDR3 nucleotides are TGCGCCAGCAGCCAAGACGAGGGATCTCGGACAGATACGCAGTATTTT.

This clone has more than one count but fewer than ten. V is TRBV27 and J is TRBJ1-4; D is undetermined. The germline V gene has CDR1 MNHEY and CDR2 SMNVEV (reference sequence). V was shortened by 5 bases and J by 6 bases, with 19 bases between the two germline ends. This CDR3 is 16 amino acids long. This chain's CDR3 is CASSTTTGETDEKLFF. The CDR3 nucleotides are TGTGCCAGCAGTACGACGACGGGAGAGACGGATGAAAAACTGTTTTTT.

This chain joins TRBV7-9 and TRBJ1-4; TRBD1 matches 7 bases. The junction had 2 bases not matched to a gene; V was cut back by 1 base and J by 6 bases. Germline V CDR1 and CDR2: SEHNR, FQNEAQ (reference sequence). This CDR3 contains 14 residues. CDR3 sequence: CASSLVGTDEKLFF. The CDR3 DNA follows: TGTGCCAGCAGCTTAGTTGGGACAGATGAAAAACTGTTTTTT. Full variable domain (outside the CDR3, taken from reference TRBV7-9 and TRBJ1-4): DTGVSQNPRHKITKRGQNVTFRCDPISEHNRLYWYRQTLGQGPEFLTYFQNEAQLEKSRLLSDRFSAERPKGSFSTLEIQRTEQGDSAMYLCASSLVGTDEKLFFGSGTQLSVL.

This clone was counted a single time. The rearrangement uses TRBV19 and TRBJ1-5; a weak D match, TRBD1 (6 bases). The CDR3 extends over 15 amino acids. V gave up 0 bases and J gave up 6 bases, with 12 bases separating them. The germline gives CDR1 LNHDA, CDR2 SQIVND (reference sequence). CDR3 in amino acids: CASSIEGGGGQPQHF. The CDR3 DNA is TGTGCCAGTAGTATAGAGGGGGGGGGCGGTCAGCCCCAGCATTTT.

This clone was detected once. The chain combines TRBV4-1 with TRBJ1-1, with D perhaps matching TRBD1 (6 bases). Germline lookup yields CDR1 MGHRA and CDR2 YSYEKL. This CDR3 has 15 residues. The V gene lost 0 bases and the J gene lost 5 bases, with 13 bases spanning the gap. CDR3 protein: CASSQDRGGWTEAFF. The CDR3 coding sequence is TGCGCCAGCAGCCAAGACAGGGGAGGGTGGACTGAAGCTTTCTTT.

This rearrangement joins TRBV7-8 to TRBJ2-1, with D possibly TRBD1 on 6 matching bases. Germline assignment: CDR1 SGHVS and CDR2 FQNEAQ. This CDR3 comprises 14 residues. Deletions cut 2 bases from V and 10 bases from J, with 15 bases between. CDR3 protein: CASSLPNLGGEQFF. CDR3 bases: TGTGCCAGCAGCTTACCCAACCTTGGGGGCGAGCAGTTCTTC.

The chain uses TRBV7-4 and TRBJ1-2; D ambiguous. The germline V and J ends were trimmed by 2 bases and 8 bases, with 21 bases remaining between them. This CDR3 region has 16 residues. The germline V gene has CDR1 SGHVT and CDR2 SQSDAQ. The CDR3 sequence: CASSLPSEGPRRGYTF. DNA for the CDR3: TGTGCCAGCAGCTTACCCAGCGAGGGTCCCAGGAGGGGCTACACCTTC.

In DNA form, the CDR3 reads TGCGCCAGCAGCCTGACCTACCAAGGGGCGGGGGGGTTCAATGAGCAGTTCTTC. It specifies CASSLTYQGAGGFNEQFF. The rearrangement joins TRBV4-3 to TRBJ2-1, with 9 bases lining up with TRBD2. The trim removed 4 bases at V and 6 bases at J, leaving 16 bases unmatched. Germline CDR1 is LGHNA and CDR2 is YSLEER. The CDR3 runs 18 residues.

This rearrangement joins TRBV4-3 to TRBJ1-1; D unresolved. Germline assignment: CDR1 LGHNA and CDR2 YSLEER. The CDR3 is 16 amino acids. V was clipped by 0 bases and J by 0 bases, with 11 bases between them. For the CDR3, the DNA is TGCGCCAGCAGCCAAGATGACGGAGAGATGAACACTGAAGCTTTCTTT. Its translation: CASSQDDGEMNTEAFF.

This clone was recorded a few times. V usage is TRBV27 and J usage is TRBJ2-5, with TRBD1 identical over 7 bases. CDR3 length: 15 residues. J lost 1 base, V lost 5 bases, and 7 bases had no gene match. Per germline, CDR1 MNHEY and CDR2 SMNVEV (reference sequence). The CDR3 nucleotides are TGTGCCAGCAGTCCTAGGGACAGAGTCCAAGAGACCCAGTACTTC. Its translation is CASSPRDRVQETQYF.

This CDR3 reads CASSRGGFQPQHF. The CDR3 coding sequence is TGTGCCAGCAGCCGCGGCGGTTTCCAGCCCCAGCATTTT. The V call is TRBV9, the J call TRBJ1-5; D ambiguous. There are 13 residues in the CDR3. From germline, CDR1 is SGDLS and CDR2 YYNGEE. Deletions cut 4 bases from V and 7 bases from J, with 12 bases between.

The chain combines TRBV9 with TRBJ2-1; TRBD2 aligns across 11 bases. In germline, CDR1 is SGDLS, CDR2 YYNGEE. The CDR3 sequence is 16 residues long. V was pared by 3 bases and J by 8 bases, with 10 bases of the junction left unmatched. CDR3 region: CASSGGSGGAVYEQFF. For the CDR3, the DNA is TGTGCCAGCAGCGGGGGTAGCGGGGGGGCCGTGTATGAGCAGTTCTTC.

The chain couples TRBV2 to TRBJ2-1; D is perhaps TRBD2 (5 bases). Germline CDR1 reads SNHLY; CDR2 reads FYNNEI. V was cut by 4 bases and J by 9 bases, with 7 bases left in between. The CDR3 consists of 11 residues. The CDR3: CASSAGIEQFF. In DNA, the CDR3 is TGTGCCAGCAGTGCGGGAATTGAGCAGTTCTTC. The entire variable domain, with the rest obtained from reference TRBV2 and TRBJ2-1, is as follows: EPEVTQTPSHQVTQMGQEVILRCVPISNHLYFYWYRQILGQKVEFLVSFYNNEISEKSEIFDDQFSVERPDGSNFTLKIRSTKLEDSAMYFCASSAGIEQFFGPGTRLTVL.

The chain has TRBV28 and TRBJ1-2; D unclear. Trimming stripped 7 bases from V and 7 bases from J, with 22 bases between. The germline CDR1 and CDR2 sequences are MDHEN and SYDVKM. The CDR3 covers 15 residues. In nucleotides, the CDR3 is TGTGCCAGCAAGAGGGAGGATGGGCCCCTGGGTGGCTACACCTTC. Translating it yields CASKREDGPLGGYTF.

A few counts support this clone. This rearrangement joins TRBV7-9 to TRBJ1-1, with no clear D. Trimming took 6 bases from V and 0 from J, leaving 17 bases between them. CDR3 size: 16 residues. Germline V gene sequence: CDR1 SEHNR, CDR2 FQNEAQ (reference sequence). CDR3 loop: CASRPSGFGMNTEAFF. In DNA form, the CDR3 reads TGTGCCAGCAGACCCTCCGGGTTCGGCATGAACACTGAAGCTTTCTTT.

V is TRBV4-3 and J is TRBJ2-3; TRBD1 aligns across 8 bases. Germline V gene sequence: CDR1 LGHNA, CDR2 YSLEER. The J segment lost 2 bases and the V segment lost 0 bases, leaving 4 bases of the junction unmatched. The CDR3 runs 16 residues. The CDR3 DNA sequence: TGCGCCAGCAGCCAAGATGAGGGACAGGACACAGATACGCAGTATTTT. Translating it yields CASSQDEGQDTDTQYF.

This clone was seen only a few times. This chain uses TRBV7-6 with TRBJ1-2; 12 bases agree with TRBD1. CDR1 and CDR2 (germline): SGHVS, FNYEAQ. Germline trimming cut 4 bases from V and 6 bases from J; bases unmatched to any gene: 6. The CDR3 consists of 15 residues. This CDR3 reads CASSSGQGAVDGYTF. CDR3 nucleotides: TGTGCCAGCAGCTCGGGACAGGGGGCGGTGGATGGCTACACCTTC.

CDR3 loop: CASSPGQGPGQPQHF. CDR3 coding DNA: TGTGCCAGCAGCCCGGGACAGGGGCCAGGGCAGCCCCAGCATTTT. The chain has TRBV7-9 and TRBJ1-5, with 10 bases that match TRBD1. Germline CDR1 is SEHNR and CDR2 is FQNEAQ (reference sequence). This CDR3 has 15 residues. Trimming took 5 bases from V and 7 from J; bases not matched to a gene: 8.

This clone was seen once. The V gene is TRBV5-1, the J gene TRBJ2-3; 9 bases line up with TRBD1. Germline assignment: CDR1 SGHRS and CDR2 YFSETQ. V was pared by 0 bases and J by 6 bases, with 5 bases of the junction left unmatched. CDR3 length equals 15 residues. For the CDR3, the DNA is TGCGCCAGCAGCTTGGTAGGACAGGGGTTGGATACGCAGTATTTT. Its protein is CASSLVGQGLDTQYF.

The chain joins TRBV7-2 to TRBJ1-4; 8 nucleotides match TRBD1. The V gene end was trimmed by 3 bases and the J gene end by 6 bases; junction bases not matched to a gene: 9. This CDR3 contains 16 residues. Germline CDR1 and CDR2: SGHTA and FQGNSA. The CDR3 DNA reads TGTGCCAGCAGCTTCCTGACAGGGGAAACGGATGAAAAACTGTTTTTT. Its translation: CASSFLTGETDEKLFF.